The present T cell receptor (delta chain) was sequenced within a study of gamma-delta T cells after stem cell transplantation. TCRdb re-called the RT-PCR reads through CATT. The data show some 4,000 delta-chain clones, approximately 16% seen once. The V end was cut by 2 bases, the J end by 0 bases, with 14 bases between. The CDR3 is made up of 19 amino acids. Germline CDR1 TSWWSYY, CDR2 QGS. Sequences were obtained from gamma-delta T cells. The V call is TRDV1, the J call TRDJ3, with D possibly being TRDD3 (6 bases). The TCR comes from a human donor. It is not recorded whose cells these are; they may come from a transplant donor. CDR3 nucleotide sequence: TGTGCTCTTGGGGAAGGAACCTGGGGTTACTCCTGGGACACCCGACAGATGTTTTTC. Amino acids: CALGEGTWGYSWDTRQMFF.